One sample yielded the 15 T cell receptor beta chains listed below, sequenced in a study of blood T cell repertoires in COVID-19. The method was immunoSEQ multiplex PCR; TCRdb's version includes in-frame clones alone and lacks a portion of them. The sample shows some 250,000 clones, about 85% of them seen only once. Sequencing was carried out using peripheral blood. These receptors all come from a man aged 60 to 69 with acute or convalescent COVID-19.

V and J are TRBV6-4 and TRBJ2-3, with D perhaps TRBD1 (6 bases). Trimming stripped 8 bases from V and 5 bases from J, with 23 bases between. The CDR3 runs 16 residues. Germline values: CDR1 MRHNA, CDR2 SNTAGT. The CDR3, as DNA: TGTGCCAGCCAAAAAGAAAGCCTAGGGGGAGTAGATACGCAGTATTTT. This sequence encodes CASQKESLGGVDTQYF.

The chain recombines TRBV9 with TRBJ2-1, with unresolved D. The germline V and J ends were trimmed by 4 bases and 0 bases, with 11 bases remaining between them. This CDR3 has 15 residues. CDR1 and CDR2 from the germline V gene are SGDLS and YYNGEE. CDR3 coding DNA: TGTGCCAGCAGCCCACATCTCTCCTCCTACAATGAGCAGTTCTTC. Translating it yields CASSPHLSSYNEQFF.

The J gene is TRBJ2-5, the V gene TRBV7-6, with 8 bases identical to TRBD1. The V gene end was trimmed by 5 bases and the J gene end by 5 bases; junction bases not matched to a gene: 7. CDR3 length: 14 residues. Germline loops: CDR1 SGHVS, CDR2 FNYEAQ. CDR3: CASSRGQGRETQYF. In nucleotides, the CDR3 is TGTGCCAGCAGCCGAGGACAGGGCCGGGAGACCCAGTACTTC.

This chain uses TRBV7-9 with TRBJ2-5, with D unclear. Germline values: CDR1 SEHNR, CDR2 FQNEAQ (reference sequence). Trimming took off 8 bases at V and 5 bases at J, with 9 bases between the two ends. The CDR3 runs to 11 residues. For the CDR3, the DNA is TGTGCCAGCGTGAAGGAGGAGACCCAGTACTTC. Translated: CASVKEETQYF.

The genes are TRBV6-5 and TRBJ2-2; 8 nucleotides align to TRBD2. The CDR3 spans 14 residues. Germline values: CDR1 MNHEY, CDR2 SVGAGI. V dropped 6 bases and J dropped 2; count of bases not matched to a gene: 2. DNA for the CDR3: TGTGCCAGCAGCACTAGCGGAAACACCGGGGAGCTGTTTTTT. Its protein is CASSTSGNTGELFF.

The rearrangement uses TRBV19 and TRBJ1-1; maybe TRBD1 (5 bases). The CDR3 has 13 amino acids. CDR1 is LNHDA and CDR2 is SQIVND in the germline V gene (reference sequence). Deletions cut 11 bases from V and 5 bases from J, with 18 bases between. CDR3 bases: TGTGCCTCACGAGGGAGGGGTGTGACTGAAGCTTTCTTT. Its protein is CASRGRGVTEAFF.

This rearrangement joins TRBV7-2 to TRBJ2-3; TRBD2 agrees at 14 bases. V lost 8 bases and J lost 5; bases outside the gene matches: 9. CDR1 is SGHTA, CDR2 FQGNSA, per germline. CDR3 length: 16 residues. This CDR3 is CASRPPGLAGVDTQYF. CDR3 sequence (DNA): TGTGCCAGCCGCCCGCCGGGACTAGCGGGAGTAGATACGCAGTATTTT.

A single count supports this clone. The V gene is TRBV11-1, the J gene TRBJ2-7; TRBD2 might be the D (5 bases). V lost 4 bases and J lost 4, with 11 bases in between. Per the germline V gene, CDR1 is SGHAT and CDR2 is FQDESV (reference sequence). The length of the CDR3 is 13 residues. CDR3 residues: CASSSLRGYEQYF. The CDR3 DNA reads TGTGCCAGCAGCTCCCTGAGAGGGTACGAGCAGTACTTC. Combining the CDR3 with reference TRBV11-1 and TRBJ2-7 gives the whole variable domain EAEVAQSPRYKITEKSQAVAFWCDPISGHATLYWYRQILGQGPELLVQFQDESVVDDSQLPKDRFSAERLKGVDSTLKIQPAELGDSAMYLCASSSLRGYEQYFGPGTRLTVT.

With regard to this clone: Other DNA sequences in this sample translate to the same CDR3. The chain couples TRBV5-1 to TRBJ2-7; D perhaps matches TRBD1 (6 bases). The V end was cut by 2 bases, the J end by 3 bases, with 12 bases between. This CDR3 region has 14 residues. Germline V gene sequence: CDR1 SGHRS, CDR2 YFSETQ. This CDR3 reads CASSLGQGYYEQYF. DNA for the CDR3: TGCGCCAGCAGCTTAGGCCAGGGGTACTACGAGCAGTACTTC.

This clone was seen a few times. V and J are TRBV12-3 or TRBV12-4 and TRBJ1-4; D not resolved. The ends were cut back, 5 bases at V and 8 bases at J, with 12 bases in the middle. CDR3 size: 13 residues. In DNA form, the CDR3 reads TGTGCCAGCAGTCCAATCTTGGAGGAAAAACTGTTTTTT. Translation: CASSPILEEKLFF.

The chain carries TRBV4-2 and TRBJ2-2, with 9 bases that match TRBD2. In germline, CDR1 is LGHNA, CDR2 YNFKEQ. Losses at the gene ends were 0 bases for V and 2 bases for J; bases not matched to a gene: 10. This CDR3 spans 19 amino acids. CDR3 sequence reads: CASSQEYGSSGTNTGELFF. CDR3 nucleotides: TGTGCCAGCAGCCAAGAGTATGGATCTAGCGGGACTAACACCGGGGAGCTGTTTTTT.

The gene calls are TRBV5-4 and TRBJ2-1; D is possibly TRBD2 (5 bases). Trimming took 0 bases from V and 10 from J, leaving 11 bases between them. CDR3 length equals 13 residues. Germline-derived CDR1 and CDR2 are SGHNT and YYREEE (reference sequence). CDR3 sequence: CASSLGSGKEQFF. CDR3 bases: TGTGCCAGCAGCTTGGGGAGCGGCAAGGAGCAGTTCTTC.

The chain recombines TRBV29-1 with TRBJ2-5; TRBD1 agrees at 10 bases. V lost 5 bases and J lost 4; bases outside the gene matches: 7. Germline V gene lookup returns CDR1 SQVTM and CDR2 ANQGSEA. The CDR3 runs 14 residues. The CDR3 nucleotides are TGCAGCGTTATTCTGGGACAGGGGTTAGAGACCCAGTACTTC. This gives the protein CSVILGQGLETQYF.

CDR3 in DNA: TGTGCCAGCAGCTACGGGACTAGTCGCGAGCAGTACTTC. Amino acid sequence: CASSYGTSREQYF. V is TRBV7-9 and J is TRBJ2-7, with TRBD2 identical over 8 bases. V was clipped by 4 bases and J by 6 bases; unmatched bases: 5. Per germline, CDR1 SEHNR and CDR2 FQNEAQ (reference sequence). This CDR3 is built from 13 residues.

This clone was observed a handful of times. This chain uses TRBV6-5 with TRBJ1-1; 8 positions agree with TRBD1. CDR1 MNHEY and CDR2 SVGAGI come from the germline V gene. The CDR3 sequence is 12 residues long. V lost 7 bases to trimming and J lost 11 bases; unmatched junction nucleotides: 9. The CDR3 protein is CASKSDRGEAFF. The CDR3 DNA sequence: TGTGCCAGCAAATCCGACAGGGGTGAGGCTTTCTTT.